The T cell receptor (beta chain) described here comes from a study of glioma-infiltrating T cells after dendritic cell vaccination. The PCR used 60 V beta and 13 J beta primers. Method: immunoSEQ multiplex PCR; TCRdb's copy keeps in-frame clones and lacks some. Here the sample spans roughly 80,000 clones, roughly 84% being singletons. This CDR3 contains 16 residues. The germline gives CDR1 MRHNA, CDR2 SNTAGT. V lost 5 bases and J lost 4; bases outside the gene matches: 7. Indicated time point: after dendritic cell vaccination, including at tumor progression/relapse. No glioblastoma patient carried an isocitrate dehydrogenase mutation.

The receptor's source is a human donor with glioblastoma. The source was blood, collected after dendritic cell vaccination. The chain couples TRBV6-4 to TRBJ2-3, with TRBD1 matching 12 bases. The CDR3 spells CASSPTGTGGADTQYF. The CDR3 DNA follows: TGTGCCAGCAGTCCTACCGGGACAGGGGGCGCAGATACGCAGTATTTT.